This is a list of T cell receptor beta chains from one sample in a study of vaccination effects on CD4 cells after COVID-19. The antigens of these receptors remain unknown. Using immunoSEQ multiplex PCR, the repertoire was profiled, and TCRdb retains in-frame clones only, with some absent. The sample yields about 61,000 clones, roughly 79% seen once. The material was CD4+ T cells from PBMCs cultured with HCoV-229E spike peptides, obtained before COVID-19 vaccination. These receptors all stem from a human donor who received a COVID-19 vaccine. CDR3s include the opening cysteine and the closing phenylalanine or tryptophan. D genes are given only for firm matches. Rows may omit the clone size; those that give it use once, few, many or a size class.

CDR3aa: CASSLTWETQYF
CDR3nt: TGTGCCAGCTCGCTTACATGGGAGACCCAGTACTTC
v_gene: TRBV18
j_gene: TRBJ2-5
d_gene: -
abundance: -

CDR3aa: CASSLLPTSGVHNEQFF
CDR3nt: TGTGCCAGCAGCTTACTGCCCACTAGCGGGGTTCACAATGAGCAGTTCTTC
v_gene: TRBV7-9
j_gene: TRBJ2-1
d_gene: TRBD2
abundance: -

CDR3aa: CASSEEEGSADTQYF
CDR3nt: TGTGCCAGCAGTGAAGAAGAGGGGTCGGCAGATACGCAGTATTTT
v_gene: TRBV2
j_gene: TRBJ2-3
d_gene: -
abundance: -

CDR3aa: CASSTGTGGVSPLHF
CDR3nt: TGTGCCAGCTCAACCGGGACAGGGGGCGTATCACCCCTCCACTTT
v_gene: TRBV18
j_gene: TRBJ1-6
d_gene: TRBD1
abundance: -

CDR3aa: CASTATGGSYNEQFF
CDR3nt: TGTGCCAGCACCGCGACAGGGGGCTCCTACAATGAGCAGTTCTTC
v_gene: TRBV6-5
j_gene: TRBJ2-1
d_gene: TRBD1
abundance: -

CDR3aa: CASSSGQGAEAFF
CDR3nt: TGCGCCAGCAGCTCTGGACAGGGCGCTGAAGCTTTCTTT
v_gene: TRBV5-1
j_gene: TRBJ1-1
d_gene: TRBD1
abundance: -

CDR3aa: CATSDYRGAHYGYTF
CDR3nt: TGTGCCACCAGTGACTACAGGGGTGCGCACTATGGCTACACCTTC
v_gene: TRBV24-1
j_gene: TRBJ1-2
d_gene: TRBD1
abundance: -

CDR3aa: CASSLGTDGSPQFF
CDR3nt: TGTGCCAGCAGCCTAGGGACAGACGGTTCGCCGCAGTTCTTC
v_gene: TRBV9
j_gene: TRBJ2-1
d_gene: TRBD1
abundance: -

CDR3aa: CATSDPGQGGEKLFF
CDR3nt: TGTGCCACCAGTGACCCGGGACAGGGTGGTGAAAAACTGTTTTTT
v_gene: TRBV24-1
j_gene: TRBJ1-4
d_gene: TRBD1
abundance: -

CDR3aa: CASSRKTSRGTDTQYF
CDR3nt: TGCGCCAGCAGCCGGAAGACTAGCAGAGGCACAGATACGCAGTATTTT
v_gene: TRBV4-1
j_gene: TRBJ2-3
d_gene: TRBD2
abundance: -

CDR3aa: CASSPRTGGDSGANVLTF
CDR3nt: TGTGCCAGCAGCCCCAGGACAGGGGGAGACTCTGGGGCCAACGTCCTGACTTTC
v_gene: TRBV3-1/TRBV3-2
j_gene: TRBJ2-6
d_gene: TRBD1
abundance: -

CDR3aa: CASSFKGTDTQYF
CDR3nt: TGTGCCAGCAGCTTCAAAGGCACAGATACGCAGTATTTT
v_gene: TRBV7-2
j_gene: TRBJ2-3
d_gene: -
abundance: -

CDR3aa: CSGGQGGTEAFF
CDR3nt: TGCAGCGGGGGACAGGGGGGGACTGAAGCTTTCTTT
v_gene: TRBV29-1
j_gene: TRBJ1-1
d_gene: TRBD1
abundance: once

CDR3aa: CASSYTGTGGGDTQYF
CDR3nt: TGTGCCAGCAGTTACACCGGGACCGGGGGTGGGGATACGCAGTATTTT
v_gene: TRBV6-5
j_gene: TRBJ2-3
d_gene: -
abundance: -

CDR3aa: CASSFQVSGGQETQYF
CDR3nt: TGTGCCAGCAGTTTCCAGGTTTCGGGGGGGCAAGAGACCCAGTACTTC
v_gene: TRBV6-2/TRBV6-3
j_gene: TRBJ2-5
d_gene: TRBD2
abundance: -

CDR3aa: CSVEEASTDTQYF
CDR3nt: TGCAGCGTTGAGGAGGCGTCCACAGATACGCAGTATTTT
v_gene: TRBV29-1
j_gene: TRBJ2-3
d_gene: -
abundance: -

CDR3aa: CASSPAGTSYNEQFF
CDR3nt: TGTGCCAGCTCACCAGCAGGAACTTCCTACAATGAGCAGTTCTTC
v_gene: TRBV18
j_gene: TRBJ2-1
d_gene: -
abundance: few

CDR3aa: CASSRTGEETQYF
CDR3nt: TGTGCCAGCAGTAGGACAGGGGAAGAGACCCAGTACTTC
v_gene: TRBV6-5
j_gene: TRBJ2-5
d_gene: TRBD1
abundance: -

CDR3aa: CASSLAGISTDTQYF
CDR3nt: TGTGCCAGCAGCTTGGCCGGAATTAGCACAGATACGCAGTATTTT
v_gene: TRBV7-2
j_gene: TRBJ2-3
d_gene: -
abundance: -

CDR3aa: CASSSAGGTGELFF
CDR3nt: TGTGCCAGCAGCTCTGCCGGGGGGACCGGGGAGCTGTTTTTT
v_gene: TRBV5-4
j_gene: TRBJ2-2
d_gene: TRBD2
abundance: -

CDR3aa: CASSYLELGRGYSNQPQHF
CDR3nt: TGTGCCAGCAGTTACCTCGAATTAGGCAGGGGTTATAGCAATCAGCCCCAGCATTTT
v_gene: TRBV6-2/TRBV6-3
j_gene: TRBJ1-5
d_gene: -
abundance: -

CDR3aa: CASSHSGTPTGELFF
CDR3nt: TGTGCCAGCAGCCATTCCGGGACGCCGACCGGGGAGCTGTTTTTT
v_gene: TRBV3-1/TRBV3-2
j_gene: TRBJ2-2
d_gene: -
abundance: few

CDR3aa: CASSLQGKADYGYTF
CDR3nt: TGTGCCAGCTCCCTACAGGGGAAGGCGGACTATGGCTACACCTTC
v_gene: TRBV18
j_gene: TRBJ1-2
d_gene: TRBD1
abundance: -

CDR3aa: CASSFDAYGYTF
CDR3nt: TGTGCCAGCAGCTTCGACGCCTATGGCTACACCTTC
v_gene: TRBV7-8
j_gene: TRBJ1-2
d_gene: -
abundance: medium-sized

CDR3aa: CAWSRSRTLGPVPETQYF
CDR3nt: TGTGCCTGGAGTAGGAGCCGAACCCTGGGGCCAGTCCCGGAGACCCAGTACTTC
v_gene: TRBV30
j_gene: TRBJ2-5
d_gene: -
abundance: -

CDR3aa: CATSESGSYNEQFF
CDR3nt: TGTGCCACCAGTGAAAGCGGATCGTACAATGAGCAGTTCTTC
v_gene: TRBV24-1
j_gene: TRBJ2-1
d_gene: -
abundance: -

CDR3aa: CASRGTLAGPETQYF
CDR3nt: TGTGCCAGCCGAGGCACGCTAGCGGGGCCGGAGACCCAGTACTTC
v_gene: TRBV2
j_gene: TRBJ2-5
d_gene: TRBD2
abundance: -

CDR3aa: CATRDPRGSTEAFF
CDR3nt: TGTGCCACCAGAGACCCCAGGGGAAGCACTGAAGCTTTCTTT
v_gene: TRBV24-1
j_gene: TRBJ1-1
d_gene: -
abundance: -

CDR3aa: CASSWRTDTDTQYF
CDR3nt: TGTGCCAGCAGTTGGCGGACAGACACAGATACGCAGTATTTT
v_gene: TRBV6-5
j_gene: TRBJ2-3
d_gene: -
abundance: -